This paragraph reports one T cell receptor beta chain. The specificity of this receptor is unknown. There are no base qualities to consult, and no much larger clone falls within one base. The time point label for this specimen denotes: eleven to twelve months on ibrutinib. For TCR beta library preparation, roughly 2.2 micrograms of genomic DNA were isolated from cryopreserved PBMCs. Longitudinal blood samples from CLL patients on ibrutinib monotherapy were analyzed using high-throughput TCR beta sequencing. The patients were enrolled in a single-center, open-label phase 2 trial of ibrutinib monotherapy. The data were obtained in a study of cytotoxic CD8 clonotypes in ibrutinib-treated CLL (TCRdb year 2021). General notes on the study: The cohort included around 15 treatment-naive and around 10 relapsed/refractory patients; about 18 were IGHV unmutated. Partial responses were observed in about 24 patients and complete responses in 2; after a median follow-up of about 69 months, remission was maintained in roughly 14 patients and progression was observed in about twelve. Samples at response were collected after a median of around twelve months of treatment, with a range of about 6 to 40 months. On average, each sample had roughly 260,000 productive templates and tens of thousands of productive rearrangements. Of the 70 to 90 people in the trial, about 25 had longitudinal samples available. Cryopreserved peripheral blood mononuclear cells were collected at three points: before therapy, at response, and at either sustained remission or disease progression. All remission and progressive disease samples were collected while patients were still receiving ibrutinib.

Points the paper makes about the study in general: Lymph node repertoires were not examined, and the timing of sampling was not matched between patients in sustained remission and those whose disease progressed. Public clonotypes were rare and either shrank or stayed stable during treatment, and the rise in clonality at ibrutinib response reflected expansion of private clonotypes. At ibrutinib response clonality went up, during sustained remission it held steady, and at progression it dropped back toward baseline. At baseline, clonality was higher than in age-matched healthy donors and showed a strong correlation with circulating CD8+ T-cell counts.

On a MiSeq, deep resolution sequencing aimed for a depth between 1 in 1 million and 1 in 200,000 T cells, with each clonotype covered roughly 10x on average. The immunoSEQ hsTCRB Kit was used to generate TCR beta libraries. The source study handled its data this way. The data were analyzed with ImmunoSEQ Analyzer and ImmunoSEQ Data Assistant, and V, D and J gene assignments followed IMGT definitions. Clonality, with values ranging from 0 to 1, was calculated as one minus the normalized Shannon entropy of productive rearrangement frequencies. Only overrepresented clonotypes making up at least 0.05% of the repertoire of each patient were included in the public clonotype analysis. Repertoires from thirteen age-matched healthy donors in immuneACCESS were used as clonality controls. TCRdb re-hosts the immuneACCESS table, in-frame sequences only. Its copies lack some clones; in the studies checked, an unresolved V gene accounts for under half of them, and the cause for the rest is not known. The V and J calls and clone size come from that table; D and trimming were worked out from the DNA. Across this sample there are approximately 190,000 clones, with 60% to 80% seen only once. The ten most abundant clones make up about 10% of the sample.

Here V drops 4 bases and J drops 3 bases, and the junction holds 6 bases not matched to any gene. CDR1 and CDR2 are read off the germline V gene (reference sequence) as MNHEY and SMNVEV. Inclusive of the bounding cysteine and phenylalanine, the CDR3 is 16 residues long. Only the CDR3 portion is preserved as DNA: 48 bases, with reading frame beginning at the first base. The clonotype originates from a human donor with chronic lymphocytic leukemia. This sequence uses TRBV27 and TRBJ2-7, and 13 junction bases match TRBD2. Sequences were derived from PBMCs, sampled after 12 months of ibrutinib treatment. The DNA sequence is given as TGTGCCAGCAGTTATCGGTGGACTAGCGGGAGCTACGAGCAGTACTTC. This sequence encodes CASSYRWTSGSYEQYF.